Shown below are 21 T cell receptor beta chains from a single sample sequenced in a study of CD8 T cells in ankylosing spondylitis. TCRdb itself ran the 5' RACE reads through MiXCR, one entry per CDR3 protein. Of about 500,000 distinct CDR3 sequences in the sample, about 5.2% were seen once. Their antigens remain unidentified. Study-wide points: A TCR beta motif of eight or nine highly homologous variants seemed to mark ankylosing spondylitis blood.

What was sequenced was blood, either unsorted or a sorted T cell fraction (not recorded which). All receptors derive from a male donor with ankylosing spondylitis.

Concerning this clonotype itself: One base away lies a much larger clone, so this may be a sequencing read error. In DNA form, the CDR3 reads TGTGCCAGCGGGGCCTACCATACCGGGGAGCTGTTTTTT. The encoded protein is CASGAYHTGELFF. The chain couples TRBV7-6 to TRBJ2-2; D might be TRBD1 (5 bases). This CDR3 is 13 amino acids long. V lost 8 bases and J lost 5, with 12 bases in between. Germline values: CDR1 SGHVS, CDR2 FNYEAQ.

This clonotype came up many times. The V and J genes are TRBV12-3 or TRBV12-4 and TRBJ2-2, with D possibly matching TRBD1 (6 bases). The CDR3 sequence is 14 residues long. V was cut by 6 bases and J by 6 bases, with 14 bases left in between. The CDR3: CASSPDRFPGELFF. The CDR3 DNA reads TGTGCCAGCAGCCCCGACAGGTTCCCCGGGGAGCTGTTTTTT.

There are many counts of this clonotype. This chain links TRBV12-3 or TRBV12-4 with TRBJ1-2, with 7 nucleotides matching TRBD1. This CDR3 is built from 16 residues. The trim removed 6 bases at V and 5 bases at J, leaving 15 bases unmatched. CDR3 coding DNA: TGTGCCAGCAGACCCTCCAGGACAGGAGCTTCGTATGGCTACACCTTC. It translates to CASRPSRTGASYGYTF.

This clonotype was detected ten times or more. This sequence joins TRBV20-1 and TRBJ1-1; 11 nucleotides align to TRBD1. The CDR3 extends over 13 amino acids. With V trimmed by 1 base and J by 7 bases, 2 bases remained unmatched. CDR1 DFQATT and CDR2 SNEGSKA come from the germline V gene (reference sequence). The CDR3 DNA sequence: TGCAGTGCTAGAGGGACAGGGGGCCTTGAAGCTTTCTTT. Protein product: CSARGTGGLEAFF.

A remark on this clonotype: A much bigger clone sits one base away, suggesting this may be a read error. CDR3 DNA sequence: TGCGCCAGCAGCCAAGATTGGGGCACCGACTACAATGAGCAGTCCTTC. Amino acid sequence: CASSQDWGTDYNEQSF. V usage is TRBV4-3 and J usage is TRBJ2-1; D is possibly TRBD1 or TRBD2 (5 bases each). Germline CDR1 and CDR2: LGHNA and YSLEER. The CDR3 contains 16 residues.

This clonotype has a count of ten or more. The rearrangement uses TRBV5-6 and TRBJ1-5, with a weak D call TRBD1 (5 bases). This CDR3 contains 15 residues. V was pared by 2 bases and J by 6 bases, with 15 bases between. The V gene's germline CDR1 is SGHDT and CDR2 YYEEEE. CDR3 protein: CASSFGLGGVQPQHF. CDR3 nucleotide sequence: TGTGCCAGCAGCTTCGGACTCGGGGGTGTTCAGCCCCAGCATTTT. Together with reference TRBV5-6 and TRBJ1-5, the CDR3 gives the full variable domain: DAGVTQSPTHLIKTRGQQVTLRCSPKSGHDTVSWYQQALGQGPQFIFQYYEEEERQRGNFPDRFSGHQFPNYSSELNVNALLLGDSALYLCASSFGLGGVQPQHFGDGTRLSIL.

The chain uses TRBV5-5 and TRBJ2-6; the D is unclear. Germline V CDR1 and CDR2: SGHKS, YYEKEE (reference sequence). This CDR3 spans 14 amino acids. The V end was cut by 4 bases, the J end by 2 bases, with 7 bases between. CDR3 in DNA: TGTGCCAGCAGCCCTGACCCTGGGGCCAACGTCCTGACTTTC. This translates into CASSPDPGANVLTF.

This clonotype was found many times. The gene calls are TRBV10-3 and TRBJ1-4, with a weak D call TRBD1 (5 bases). V was pared by 6 bases and J by 8 bases, with 16 bases between. Germline assignment: CDR1 ENHRY and CDR2 SYGVKD. CDR3 size: 14 residues. As DNA, the CDR3 is TGTGCCATCAGAAAGGGGCGGAATGTAGAAAAACTGTTTTTT. Translated: CAIRKGRNVEKLFF.

This clonotype was counted ten times or more. The genes are TRBV4-3 and TRBJ2-7; 12 bases line up with TRBD1. The germline gives CDR1 LGHNA, CDR2 YSLEER. There are 15 residues in the CDR3. V shed 8 bases, J shed 4 bases, and the junction held 9 bases outside the gene matches. The CDR3 sequence is CASSSGQGAMYEQYF. The CDR3 nucleotides read TGCGCCAGCTCGTCGGGACAGGGGGCAATGTACGAGCAGTACTTC.

This clonotype was picked up many times. This sequence joins TRBV6-2 or TRBV6-3 and TRBJ1-5; 7 positions match TRBD1. CDR1 and CDR2 from the germline V gene are MNHEY and SVGEGT. CDR3 length: 14 residues. V lost 9 bases, J lost 7 bases, and 12 bases stayed unmatched. CDR3 region: CASGDREVGQPQHF. Here the CDR3 DNA reads TGTGCCAGTGGAGACAGGGAAGTTGGACAGCCCCAGCATTTT.

This clonotype was seen ten or more times. CDR3 coding DNA: TGTGCCACCAGTGCATGGGCGGGGAACACCGGGGAGCTGTTTTTT. Amino acids: CATSAWAGNTGELFF. The V gene is TRBV24-1, the J gene TRBJ2-2, with D possibly matching TRBD2 (5 bases). Germline CDR1 is KGHDR and CDR2 is SFDVKD. Trimming pared 5 bases from V and 1 base from J, leaving 10 bases between. The CDR3 is 15 amino acids.

The table lists this clonotype with a few counts. The chain joins TRBV5-1 to TRBJ2-1; the match to TRBD1 covers 9 bases. The CDR3 extends over 13 amino acids. With 4 bases clipped from V and 10 bases from J, the junction kept 6 bases outside the gene matches. The germline V gene encodes CDR1 SGHRS and CDR2 YFSETQ. The CDR3 region is CASSTLDRGEQFF. The CDR3 coding sequence is TGCGCCAGCAGCACCCTAGACAGGGGGGAGCAGTTCTTC. Variable domain in full (rest from reference TRBV5-1 and TRBJ2-1): KAGVTQTPRYLIKTRGQQVTLSCSPISGHRSVSWYQQTPGQGLQFLFEYFSETQRNKGNFPGRFSGRQFSNSRSEMNVSTLELGDSALYLCASSTLDRGEQFFGPGTRLTVL.

The chain employs TRBV4-1 and TRBJ2-1; 13 positions agree with TRBD2. The CDR3 is 21 amino acids. V was clipped by 0 bases and J by 8 bases; unmatched bases: 19. Germline V lookup: CDR1 MGHRA, CDR2 YSYEKL. CDR3 in DNA: TGCGCCAGCAGCCAAGATCTTTCCGGGGGAGGTGGACTAGCGGGAGTCTATGAGCAGTTCTTC. This codes for CASSQDLSGGGGLAGVYEQFF.

This clonotype was recorded at least ten times. V gene TRBV12-3 or TRBV12-4 combines with J gene TRBJ2-5; no firm D call. The CDR3 length is 15 residues. The V gene lost 1 base and the J gene lost 2 bases, with 11 bases spanning the gap. This chain's CDR3 is CASSLGNGPQETQYF. The CDR3 DNA reads as TGTGCCAGCAGTTTAGGCAATGGTCCTCAAGAGACCCAGTACTTC.

This clonotype was detected many times. J is TRBJ2-1 and V is TRBV5-1; D is unclear. The V gene's germline CDR1 is SGHRS and CDR2 YFSETQ. Trimming took 7 bases from V and 4 from J, leaving 9 bases between them. The CDR3 consists of 12 residues. The CDR3 DNA reads as TGCGCCAGCTTCGGGCGGTACAATGAGCAGTTCTTC. It specifies CASFGRYNEQFF.

This clonotype occurred many times. This chain joins TRBV27 and TRBJ1-2; perhaps TRBD1 as D (5 bases). Trimming took off 4 bases at V and 2 bases at J, with 11 bases between the two ends. There are 14 residues in the CDR3. CDR1 MNHEY and CDR2 SMNVEV come from the germline V gene (reference sequence). This CDR3 is CASSSLGPNYGYTF. In DNA, the CDR3 is TGTGCCAGCAGTTCGCTGGGGCCGAACTATGGCTACACCTTC.

This clonotype occurred once. With a much larger clone just one base away, this may be a read error. The chain is built from TRBV4-1 and TRBJ2-7; D is unclear. Germline V gene sequence: CDR1 MGHRA, CDR2 YSYEKL. V was clipped by 0 bases and J by 2 bases, with 14 bases between them. This CDR3 has 16 amino acids. The CDR3: CASSQEVALVTYEQYF. In nucleotides, the CDR3 is TGCGCCAGCAGCCAAGAAGTGGCACTGGTCACCTACGAGCAGTACTTC.

This clonotype was recorded at least ten times. The CDR3 region is CSALTNSPLHF. CDR3 coding DNA: TGCAGTGCTCTGACAAATTCACCCCTCCACTTT. This chain uses TRBV20-1 with TRBJ1-6; D gene uncertain. CDR3 length: 11 amino acids. V gave up 5 bases and J gave up 7 bases, with 6 bases separating them. Germline CDR1 is DFQATT and CDR2 is SNEGSKA (reference sequence).

This clonotype appeared many times. The chain carries TRBV10-2 and TRBJ2-2; TRBD1 or TRBD2 may be the D gene (5 bases each). CDR3 length: 16 amino acids. The V end was cut by 4 bases, the J end by 5 bases, with 17 bases between. Per germline, CDR1 WSHSY and CDR2 SAAADI. The CDR3 here is CASSGPSRRGTGELFF. CDR3 coding DNA: TGCGCCAGCAGTGGGCCTAGCCGAAGGGGAACCGGGGAGCTGTTTTTT.

The sample holds many counts of this clonotype. The chain couples TRBV7-2 to TRBJ1-6; D perhaps matches TRBD1 (6 bases). This CDR3 has 14 amino acids. Per germline, CDR1 SGHTA and CDR2 FQGNSA. With 2 bases removed from V and 4 bases from J, the gap between germline ends came to 6 bases. Written as DNA, the CDR3 is TGTGCCAGCAGCTTACAGGGGTATAATTCACCCCTCCACTTT. As protein: CASSLQGYNSPLHF.

This clonotype was seen ten or more times. The rearrangement links TRBV9 to TRBJ1-1; 9 bases line up with TRBD1. Germline V gives CDR1 SGDLS, CDR2 YYNGEE. The CDR3 totals 15 residues. V lost 4 bases to trimming and J lost 3 bases; unmatched junction nucleotides: 7. The CDR3 bases are TGTGCCAGCAGCATACAGGGGGCGCCGGACACTGAAGCTTTCTTT. Its translation: CASSIQGAPDTEAFF.